This TCR beta chain comes out of a study of control samples from healthy donors and cancer patients. Turning to this clone: The same CDR3 arises from other DNA sequences in this sample as well.

Sequencing was performed with immunoSEQ multiplex PCR; in TCRdb, only in-frame clones are kept and a portion is missing. The sample has roughly 88,000 clones, roughly 80% seen once. Germline CDR1 reads MNHNS; CDR2 reads SASEGT. With 1 base removed from V and 0 bases from J, the gap between germline ends came to 7 bases. This CDR3 is built from 15 residues. The sample was blood. The chain is built from TRBV6-1 and TRBJ2-1; D uncertain. This sequence originates from a man under 40 in good health. The CDR3 sequence is CASSEGVSSYNEQFF. The CDR3, as DNA: TGTGCCAGCAGTGAAGGCGTAAGCTCCTACAATGAGCAGTTCTTC.